The present T cell receptor (beta chain) was sequenced within a study of regulatory T cells in long-lasting Graves disease. Study-level points and caveats: Sharing of public clonotypes was greater in persistent patients (more than 2,500) than in new patients (almost 1,000).

Building the TCR beta libraries relied on iRepertoire HTBI primers, and CDR3 regions underwent Arm-PCR. TCRdb re-analysed the multiplex PCR reads in MiXCR, keeping a single row per CDR3 protein. The sample lists around 480,000 distinct CDR3 sequences, about 17% occurring once. CDR1 and CDR2 from the germline V gene are SGHRS and YFSETQ. Trimming took 4 bases from V and 1 from J; bases not matched to a gene: 4. This CDR3 has 15 amino acids. As for time point: newly diagnosed GD, antithyroid drugs for less than 3 months. Construction of the TCR library relied on RNA isolated from PBMCs. Graves' disease diagnosis was established per American Thyroid Association guidelines. Worth noting for this clonotype: Its antigen is undetermined.

These data also featured in a second study, about T cells in Graves' hyperthyroidism and ophthalmopathy. As that study records: Blood shared most expanded thyroid clonotypes above 0.001.

Sample: peripheral blood mononuclear cells (PBMCs), taken at new diagnosis, from a patient treated with antithyroid drugs. J is TRBJ2-5 and V is TRBV5-1; TRBD2 aligns across 10 bases. The source of this sequence is a man aged 40-50 years with Graves disease. CDR3 bases: TGCGCCAGCAGCGTCGGACTAGCGGCCCAAGAGACCCAGTACTTC. This translates into CASSVGLAAQETQYF. Full variable domain (remainder filled in from reference TRBV5-1 and TRBJ2-5): KAGVTQTPRYLIKTRGQQVTLSCSPISGHRSVSWYQQTPGQGLQFLFEYFSETQRNKGNFPGRFSGRQFSNSRSEMNVSTLELGDSALYLCASSVGLAAQETQYFGPGTRLLVL.